This T cell receptor (beta chain) was sequenced for a study of blood T cell repertoires in COVID-19. The CDR3 spans 14 residues. The V gene lost 2 bases and the J gene lost 8 bases, with 15 bases spanning the gap. The germline V gene encodes CDR1 MNHEY and CDR2 SVGEGT. Assay used: immunoSEQ multiplex PCR; TCRdb lists only in-frame clones, some missing. Among around 250,000 clones listed, around 87% were seen once. V is TRBV6-2 or TRBV6-3 and J is TRBJ1-1; a weak D match, TRBD1 (5 bases). The clonotype was recovered from a woman between 70 and 85 years old with active or convalescent COVID-19. Sequencing used peripheral blood. The DNA for the CDR3 is TGTGCCAGCAGTTACCCCAGACAGAGCGGGGAAGCTTTCTTT. This encodes CASSYPRQSGEAFF.